This TCR beta chain comes out of a study of blood T cells in healthy people across ages. CDR1 MNHNS and CDR2 SASEGT come from the germline V gene. The CDR3 totals 12 residues. V was trimmed by 4 bases and J by 6 bases, leaving 7 bases between them. Primed by a sample-barcoded 5' primer and a J-beta primer mix, a second PCR proceeded for 7 to 11 cycles. TCRdb processed the 5' RACE reads anew with MiXCR; each CDR3 protein has one entry. This sample has 720,000 or so distinct CDR3 sequences; roughly two fifths occur once, and the top ten carry around 30%. This clonotype was observed a few times. The rearrangement joins TRBV6-1 to TRBJ2-1; D is possibly TRBD2 (5 bases). The sample taken for sequencing was blood. This clonotype was obtained from an elderly man in good health. CDR3 sequence reads: CASSVDSNEQFF. The CDR3 DNA follows: TGTGCCAGCAGTGTGGACTCCAATGAGCAGTTCTTC.